The T cell receptor beta chain under discussion was sequenced for a study of T cell responses to AZD1222 COVID-19 vaccine. Broader study findings: Repertoires were obtained only post-peak T cell response. Unmutated variant regions reportedly attract nearly half of all spike-specific TCRs. White British ancestry dominated among donors, who included more females, and clonal diversity was possibly underestimated. Of the AZD1222 recipients, only 5 or 6 were seropositive at baseline.

Points on this clone: Its antigen is not known.

TCRdb's table, derived via immunoSEQ multiplex PCR, lists solely in-frame clones and lacks some. The top ten hold roughly 6.4% of the sample, which has 65,000 to 80,000 clones, about 91% seen once. This clonotype originated in an adult in good health. The source was peripheral blood, collected on day 0 of MenACWY control vaccination.

The CDR3 loop reads CVRSFGLAGDYEQYF. The CDR3 bases are TGTGTCAGAAGCTTCGGACTAGCGGGGGACTACGAGCAGTACTTC. The rearrangement joins TRBV7-5 to TRBJ2-7; the tabulated D call, TRBD2, remains unverified against the DNA. TRBV7-5 is a pseudogene segment. The CDR3 spans 15 residues.